This T cell receptor beta chain was captured in a study of blood T cell repertoires in COVID-19 (dated by TCRdb to 2018 to 2021). Concerning the study at large: Samples from collaborators originated in the United States, Italy and Spain and spanned both the acute and convalescent phases of COVID-19. The dataset comprised deeply sampled blood TCRbeta repertoires from subjects exposed to, actively infected with, or recovered from COVID-19. Where available, HLA class I and class II types were obtained from metadata supplied by the sample provider rather than from assay-based typing. The samples were drawn from the first 160 participants of the ongoing ImmuneRACE study and from 1,254 subjects provided by 6 global collaborators. The repertoires were released in a freely available public database meant as a resource for research on the immune response to SARS-CoV-2. The material from the prospective study consisted of cDNA or gDNA derived from T cells, B-cell-depleted T cells, or PBMCs. A de-identified subject ID, COVID-19 status, age in years and sex were almost always included in the sample metadata.

The collaborating institutions used their own protocols to collect whole blood in K2EDTA tubes. For TCRbeta analysis, collaborators shipped samples as frozen whole blood, isolated PBMCs, or DNA extracted from either of those sample types. Here V drops 0 bases and J drops 8 bases, and the junction holds 4 bases not matched to any gene. Including cysteine and phenylalanine, the CDR3 has 14 amino acids. CDR3 DNA is the only sequence kept; it has 42 bases, read in frame from the first base. CDR1 SGHRS and CDR2 YFSETQ were looked up in the germline V gene. Results the study describes overall, beyond this receptor: How much clinical and demographic metadata was included differed by source and by participant, and the metadata was provided uncurated.

TCRbeta CDR3 regions were amplified from genomic DNA using the immunoSEQ Assay, a bias-controlled multiplex PCR. In the source study's methods: The number of nucleated cells in each sample was estimated by amplification of reference gene primers within the assay. To quantify the absolute abundance of each unique TCRbeta CDR3 rearrangement, sequence reads were collapsed and filtered. For each sample, productive Simpson clonality was calculated by taking the square root of Simpson's diversity index across productive rearrangements. The immuneACCESS repertoire file appears here via TCRdb, limited to in-frame rearrangements. These files lack a portion of the clones; in checked studies, under half of the deficit traces to unresolved V genes, and the cause of the others is not known. For V, J and clone size, that table is used; D and trimming come from the DNA. The sample table lists about 180,000 clones, more than 85% of them with a count of one. The top ten hold approximately 0.5% of the sample.

About this clone: Its recognized antigen is unknown. No base quality information exists; no much larger clone differs at one position.

The sequenced sample consisted of peripheral blood. This clonotype originated in a man aged 50-59 years with acute or convalescent COVID-19. Here the chain combines TRBV5-1 and TRBJ1-4, with 7 bases aligning to TRBD1. CDR3 reads: CASSLGGGEEKLFF. The sequenced DNA is TGCGCCAGCAGCTTGGGAGGGGGCGAGGAAAAACTGTTTTTT.